These T cell receptor beta chains were read from a single sample in a study of T-cell reconstitution after alpha-beta-depleted transplantation in children. One entry per CDR3 protein, called by TCRdb with MiXCR from the PCR reads. The repertoire holds roughly 300,000 distinct CDR3 sequences, with around a tenth as singletons. The sample here was peripheral blood, taken 180 days after TCRalphabeta/CD19-depleted stem cell transplant. These TCRs come from a male patient aged 2-10 years who had a stem cell transplant for chronic granulomatous disease, so the T cells may come from the graft donor. CDR3s include the opening cysteine and the closing phenylalanine or tryptophan. The D gene is left open where the match is weak. Size is stated for part of the rows, as once, few or many counts, or as a class when the clone is expanded.

d_call: TRBD1; clone_size: many; j_call: TRBJ2-2; v_call: TRBV6-2/TRBV6-3; cdr3_aa: CASTKTGYTGELFF; cdr3_nt: TGTGCCAGCACCAAGACAGGGTACACCGGGGAGCTGTTTTTT
d_call: TRBD1; clone_size: many; j_call: TRBJ1-1; v_call: TRBV18; cdr3_aa: CASSPGQVNTEAFF; cdr3_nt: TGTGCCAGCTCACCTGGACAGGTGAACACTGAAGCTTTCTTT
d_call: -; clone_size: many; j_call: TRBJ2-7; v_call: TRBV20-1; cdr3_aa: CSARPLGRGYEQYF; cdr3_nt: TGCAGTGCTAGACCTCTGGGACGGGGCTACGAGCAGTACTTC
d_call: TRBD1; clone_size: many; j_call: TRBJ2-3; v_call: TRBV28; cdr3_aa: CASSSSGQGLTDTQYF; cdr3_nt: TGTGCCAGCAGTTCATCGGGACAGGGGCTCACAGATACGCAGTATTTT
d_call: TRBD1; clone_size: many; j_call: TRBJ2-7; v_call: TRBV29-1; cdr3_aa: CSVGQGAYEQYF; cdr3_nt: TGCAGCGTTGGACAGGGAGCCTACGAGCAGTACTTC
d_call: -; clone_size: many; j_call: TRBJ2-2; v_call: TRBV6-5; cdr3_aa: CASRRKSGELFF; cdr3_nt: TGTGCCAGCAGGAGAAAGTCCGGGGAGCTGTTTTTT
d_call: -; clone_size: many; j_call: TRBJ2-2; v_call: TRBV20-1; cdr3_aa: CSASKGGGELFF; cdr3_nt: TGCAGTGCTAGCAAGGGTGGCGGGGAGCTGTTTTTT
d_call: -; clone_size: -; j_call: TRBJ2-3; v_call: TRBV9; cdr3_aa: CASSMRSGLVLDTQYF; cdr3_nt: TGTGCCAGCAGCATGCGATCCGGACTGGTCTTGGATACGCAGTATTTT
d_call: -; clone_size: few; j_call: TRBJ2-1; v_call: TRBV5-1; cdr3_aa: CASSDYPSYNEQFF; cdr3_nt: TGCGCCAGCAGCGACTACCCCTCCTACAATGAGCAGTTCTTC
d_call: -; clone_size: many; j_call: TRBJ1-5; v_call: TRBV20-1; cdr3_aa: CSAQRAGVNQPQHF; cdr3_nt: TGCAGTGCTCAGAGAGCGGGGGTCAATCAGCCCCAGCATTTT
d_call: TRBD2; clone_size: many; j_call: TRBJ2-5; v_call: TRBV7-2; cdr3_aa: CASSLGLAGNQETQYF; cdr3_nt: TGTGCCAGCAGCTTGGGACTAGCGGGGAACCAAGAGACCCAGTACTTC
d_call: -; clone_size: many; j_call: TRBJ2-1; v_call: TRBV7-6; cdr3_aa: CASSHGGGDEQFF; cdr3_nt: TGTGCCAGCAGCCACGGTGGGGGCGATGAGCAGTTCTTC
d_call: -; clone_size: many; j_call: TRBJ2-5; v_call: TRBV7-2; cdr3_aa: CASSQRRLARETQYF; cdr3_nt: TGTGCCAGCAGCCAAAGGAGGCTAGCGAGGGAGACCCAGTACTTC
d_call: -; clone_size: many; j_call: TRBJ1-2; v_call: TRBV6-6; cdr3_aa: CASSQRIENGYTF; cdr3_nt: TGTGCCAGCAGCCAAAGGATCGAAAATGGCTACACCTTC
d_call: -; clone_size: many; j_call: TRBJ2-3; v_call: TRBV5-1; cdr3_aa: CASSLQAKGADTQYF; cdr3_nt: TGCGCCAGCAGCTTGCAAGCGAAAGGCGCAGATACGCAGTATTTT
d_call: -; clone_size: many; j_call: TRBJ1-1; v_call: TRBV3-1; cdr3_aa: CASSQLMNTEAFF; cdr3_nt: TGTGCCAGCAGCCAGCTGATGAACACTGAAGCTTTCTTT
d_call: -; clone_size: many; j_call: TRBJ2-2; v_call: TRBV7-8; cdr3_aa: CASRPIPSGNTGELFF; cdr3_nt: TGTGCCAGCAGACCAATTCCAAGCGGGAACACCGGGGAGCTGTTTTTT
d_call: TRBD1; clone_size: -; j_call: TRBJ2-5; v_call: TRBV5-4; cdr3_aa: CASSFSDREQETQYF; cdr3_nt: TGTGCCAGCAGCTTTTCCGACAGGGAACAAGAGACCCAGTACTTC
d_call: -; clone_size: -; j_call: TRBJ2-7; v_call: TRBV5-4; cdr3_aa: CASSTVRGPYEQYF; cdr3_nt: TGTGCCAGCAGCACGGTACGAGGGCCCTACGAGCAGTACTTC
d_call: -; clone_size: many; j_call: TRBJ1-1; v_call: TRBV20-1; cdr3_aa: CSARGWTRNTEAFF; cdr3_nt: TGCAGTGCTAGGGGCTGGACAAGGAACACTGAAGCTTTCTTT
d_call: -; clone_size: few; j_call: TRBJ2-2; v_call: TRBV4-3; cdr3_aa: CASSHKTSGYTGELFF; cdr3_nt: TGCGCCAGCAGCCACAAGACTAGTGGCTACACCGGGGAGCTGTTTTTT
d_call: -; clone_size: many; j_call: TRBJ2-1; v_call: TRBV5-6; cdr3_aa: CASSLLGAEQFF; cdr3_nt: TGTGCCAGCAGCTTGTTAGGGGCTGAGCAGTTCTTC
d_call: -; clone_size: many; j_call: TRBJ1-1; v_call: TRBV12-3/TRBV12-4; cdr3_aa: CASSFRSGDTEAFF; cdr3_nt: TGTGCCAGCAGTTTCCGAAGTGGGGATACTGAAGCTTTCTTT
d_call: -; clone_size: many; j_call: TRBJ2-5; v_call: TRBV20-1; cdr3_aa: CSARGQAETQYF; cdr3_nt: TGCAGTGCTAGAGGACAGGCGGAGACCCAGTACTTC
d_call: TRBD2; clone_size: many; j_call: TRBJ2-3; v_call: TRBV9; cdr3_aa: CASSVGYELAGVNTDTQYF; cdr3_nt: TGTGCCAGCAGCGTAGGCTACGAACTAGCGGGAGTTAACACAGATACGCAGTATTTT
d_call: -; clone_size: many; j_call: TRBJ2-1; v_call: TRBV7-3; cdr3_aa: CASSIKPGVEQFF; cdr3_nt: TGTGCCAGCAGCATAAAACCGGGGGTGGAGCAGTTCTTC
d_call: TRBD2; clone_size: many; j_call: TRBJ2-7; v_call: TRBV12-3/TRBV12-4; cdr3_aa: CASTSDRLGLAGHEQYF; cdr3_nt: TGTGCCAGCACGTCCGACCGGTTGGGACTAGCGGGGCACGAGCAGTACTTC
d_call: TRBD2; clone_size: many; j_call: TRBJ2-7; v_call: TRBV7-2; cdr3_aa: CASSYPRGGSYEQYF; cdr3_nt: TGTGCCAGCAGCTACCCGAGGGGCGGGAGCTACGAGCAGTACTTC
d_call: -; clone_size: many; j_call: TRBJ1-5; v_call: TRBV7-8; cdr3_aa: CASAVNQRGNQPQHF; cdr3_nt: TGTGCCAGCGCTGTAAACCAAAGGGGCAATCAGCCCCAGCATTTT
d_call: -; clone_size: many; j_call: TRBJ2-3; v_call: TRBV29-1; cdr3_aa: CSVRLGHSHTQYF; cdr3_nt: TGCAGCGTGAGACTAGGCCACAGTCATACGCAGTATTTT
d_call: -; clone_size: many; j_call: TRBJ1-6; v_call: TRBV4-3; cdr3_aa: CASSQPNSPLHF; cdr3_nt: TGCGCCAGCAGCCAACCTAATTCACCCCTCCACTTT
d_call: -; clone_size: many; j_call: TRBJ2-5; v_call: TRBV20-1; cdr3_aa: CSAHDGGRTQYF; cdr3_nt: TGCAGTGCTCACGACGGAGGAAGGACCCAGTACTTC
d_call: -; clone_size: many; j_call: TRBJ2-3; v_call: TRBV7-2; cdr3_aa: CAASSLVRGGTDTQYF; cdr3_nt: TGTGCCGCCAGCAGCTTGGTCCGTGGGGGCACAGATACGCAGTATTTT
d_call: TRBD1; clone_size: many; j_call: TRBJ2-1; v_call: TRBV20-1; cdr3_aa: CSAKIRRTGGAVNEQFF; cdr3_nt: TGCAGTGCCAAGATTAGACGGACAGGGGGCGCCGTCAATGAGCAGTTCTTC
d_call: TRBD1; clone_size: many; j_call: TRBJ2-7; v_call: TRBV4-1; cdr3_aa: CASSLRQGQAYEQYF; cdr3_nt: TGCGCCAGCAGCCTTAGACAGGGGCAGGCCTACGAGCAGTACTTC
d_call: -; clone_size: many; j_call: TRBJ2-3; v_call: TRBV6-4; cdr3_aa: CASSDSTGSTDTQYF; cdr3_nt: TGTGCCAGCAGTGACTCGACAGGTAGCACAGATACGCAGTATTTT
d_call: -; clone_size: many; j_call: TRBJ1-6; v_call: TRBV5-4; cdr3_aa: CASSLVAGEVNSPLHF; cdr3_nt: TGTGCCAGCAGCTTGGTGGCCGGAGAAGTGAATTCACCCCTCCACTTT
d_call: TRBD1; clone_size: many; j_call: TRBJ2-1; v_call: TRBV11-2; cdr3_aa: CASSLFGTGGGEQFF; cdr3_nt: TGTGCCAGCAGCTTATTCGGGACAGGGGGCGGTGAGCAGTTCTTC
d_call: -; clone_size: many; j_call: TRBJ2-4; v_call: TRBV28; cdr3_aa: CASSDAKNIQYF; cdr3_nt: TGTGCCAGCAGCGATGCCAAAAACATTCAGTACTTC
d_call: -; clone_size: -; j_call: TRBJ2-7; v_call: TRBV7-7; cdr3_aa: CASSRLWGSEQYF; cdr3_nt: TGTGCTAGCAGTCGCCTTTGGGGTAGCGAGCAGTACTTC
d_call: -; clone_size: many; j_call: TRBJ1-5; v_call: TRBV12-3/TRBV12-4; cdr3_aa: CASRTFQGNQPQHF; cdr3_nt: TGTGCCAGCAGGACTTTCCAAGGCAATCAGCCCCAGCATTTT
d_call: TRBD2; clone_size: many; j_call: TRBJ2-1; v_call: TRBV20-1; cdr3_aa: CSAMLGLVPIEQFF; cdr3_nt: TGCAGTGCTATGTTGGGACTAGTTCCCATTGAGCAGTTCTTC
d_call: TRBD1; clone_size: many; j_call: TRBJ2-7; v_call: TRBV20-1; cdr3_aa: CSAQCSGTGLYEQYF; cdr3_nt: TGCAGTGCCCAATGCTCCGGGACAGGGCTCTACGAGCAGTACTTC
d_call: TRBD2; clone_size: many; j_call: TRBJ2-3; v_call: TRBV5-1; cdr3_aa: CASSLVVLAGGPVDTQYF; cdr3_nt: TGCGCCAGCAGCTTGGTCGTCCTAGCGGGAGGGCCGGTCGATACGCAGTATTTT
d_call: -; clone_size: many; j_call: TRBJ2-5; v_call: TRBV9; cdr3_aa: CASSVDVQETQYF; cdr3_nt: TGTGCCAGCAGCGTAGACGTACAAGAGACCCAGTACTTC
d_call: TRBD2; clone_size: many; j_call: TRBJ2-3; v_call: TRBV5-1; cdr3_aa: CASSLGAGGPANTDTQYF; cdr3_nt: TGCGCCAGCAGCTTGGGAGCGGGAGGGCCCGCCAACACAGATACGCAGTATTTT
d_call: -; clone_size: many; j_call: TRBJ1-1; v_call: TRBV6-5; cdr3_aa: CASSYSKYTEAFF; cdr3_nt: TGTGCCAGCAGTTACTCAAAGTACACTGAAGCTTTCTTT
d_call: TRBD2; clone_size: many; j_call: TRBJ2-5; v_call: TRBV11-3; cdr3_aa: CASSPGGGGAGETQYF; cdr3_nt: TGTGCCAGCAGCCCAGGTGGCGGGGGGGCTGGGGAGACCCAGTACTTC
d_call: TRBD1; clone_size: many; j_call: TRBJ2-7; v_call: TRBV4-1; cdr3_aa: CASSVAGQGIAYEQYF; cdr3_nt: TGCGCCAGCTCGGTGGCCGGACAGGGGATTGCGTACGAGCAGTACTTC
d_call: TRBD1; clone_size: many; j_call: TRBJ2-5; v_call: TRBV9; cdr3_aa: CASTRGTGRKETQYF; cdr3_nt: TGTGCCAGCACCCGAGGGACAGGGAGAAAAGAGACCCAGTACTTC
d_call: -; clone_size: few; j_call: TRBJ2-1; v_call: TRBV18; cdr3_aa: CASSPPTGSHYNEQFF; cdr3_nt: TGTGCCAGCTCACCGCCTACAGGGAGCCATTACAATGAGCAGTTCTTC
d_call: -; clone_size: many; j_call: TRBJ1-2; v_call: TRBV5-5; cdr3_aa: CASSPDAGFGNGYTF; cdr3_nt: TGTGCCAGCAGCCCAGACGCAGGGTTCGGGAATGGCTACACCTTC
d_call: TRBD1; clone_size: many; j_call: TRBJ1-6; v_call: TRBV5-1; cdr3_aa: CASSRYGTGVLPSNSPLHF; cdr3_nt: TGCGCCAGCAGCCGGTATGGGACAGGGGTCCTCCCATCTAATTCACCCCTCCACTTT
d_call: -; clone_size: many; j_call: TRBJ2-1; v_call: TRBV5-1; cdr3_aa: CASSFTGREQFF; cdr3_nt: TGCGCCAGCAGCTTCACAGGGAGGGAGCAGTTCTTC